These 10 T cell receptor beta chains share one sample of origin, sequenced in a study of blood T cell repertoires in COVID-19. Only in-frame clones appear in the TCRdb table, and some are missing; sequencing was by immunoSEQ multiplex PCR. The table has hundreds of thousands of clones, 65% to 85% seen once; the top ten hold around 1.3%. Sequencing was carried out using peripheral blood. Receptors originate from a woman aged 25 to 39 with COVID-19, enrolled during active disease.

The chain is built from TRBV28 and TRBJ2-5, with TRBD2 matching 10 bases. J was trimmed by 5 bases and V by 5 bases; bases with no gene match: 11. Germline loops: CDR1 MDHEN, CDR2 SYDVKM. The CDR3 sequence is 16 residues long. CDR3: CASSEVLAGGRETQYF. In DNA, the CDR3 is TGTGCCAGCAGTGAGGTATTAGCGGGAGGAAGGGAGACCCAGTACTTC.

This clone was found a few times. The V gene is TRBV2, the J gene TRBJ2-7, with a possible D match to TRBD2 (6 bases). This CDR3 region has 15 residues. The germline gives CDR1 SNHLY, CDR2 FYNNEI. Between the trimmed V and J ends, which lost 3 bases and 3 bases, there was a span of 15 bases. Written as DNA, the CDR3 is TGTGCCAGCAGTGAGGGAGGTCAGGGTCTCTACGAGCAGTACTTC. This gives the protein CASSEGGQGLYEQYF.

This clone has a handful of counts. The sample carries other DNA sequences with the same CDR3. The rearrangement joins TRBV7-9 to TRBJ2-5; D ambiguous. Germline assignment: CDR1 SEHNR and CDR2 FQNEAQ (reference sequence). V was trimmed by 2 bases and J by 5 bases, leaving 9 bases between them. The CDR3 consists of 13 residues. CDR3 protein: CASSLSGEETQYF. The CDR3 DNA sequence: TGTGCCAGCAGCTTATCCGGAGAGGAGACCCAGTACTTC.

This clone was observed a single time. The rearrangement links TRBV27 to TRBJ1-2; possibly TRBD1 for D (5 bases). The CDR3 is made up of 14 amino acids. Looked up from germline, CDR1 is MNHEY and CDR2 is SMNVEV (reference sequence). V lost 6 bases to trimming and J lost 4 bases, with 15 bases between them. CDR3 nucleotides: TGTGCCAGCAGCTTGGGGGGGATACCCTATGGCTACACCTTC. Translation gives CASSLGGIPYGYTF.

The V and J genes are TRBV9 and TRBJ1-1; D is unclear. Trimming shortened V by 7 bases and J by 4 bases, and 14 bases separated the two germline ends. The CDR3 has 13 residues. Germline CDR1 SGDLS, CDR2 YYNGEE. The CDR3 sequence: CASGFGMGTEAFF. The DNA of the CDR3 is TGTGCCAGCGGGTTCGGGATGGGCACTGAAGCTTTCTTT. The whole variable domain, filled in from reference TRBV9 and TRBJ1-1, reads DSGVTQTPKHLITATGQRVTLRCSPRSGDLSVYWYQQSLDQGLQFLIQYYNGEERAKGNILERFSAQQFPDLHSELNLSSLELGDSALYFCASGFGMGTEAFFGQGTRLTVV.

The CDR3 reads CASSPTGSNEQFF. CDR3 nucleotide sequence: TGTGCCAGCAGCCCGACAGGGAGTAATGAGCAGTTCTTC. The chain uses TRBV7-2 and TRBJ2-1; TRBD1 agrees at 7 bases. The germline CDR1 and CDR2 sequences are SGHTA and FQGNSA. V was clipped by 5 bases and J by 7 bases; unmatched bases: 5. This CDR3 is built from 13 residues.

This chain uses TRBV15 with TRBJ2-3; 7 nucleotides match TRBD1. This CDR3 is 16 amino acids long. The junction had 8 bases not matched to a gene; V was cut back by 3 bases and J by 2 bases. Germline CDR1 is LNHNV and CDR2 is YYDKDF (reference sequence). Written as DNA, the CDR3 is TGTGCCACCAGCAGCCAAGAGGACAGGAACACAGATACGCAGTATTTT. Translating it yields CATSSQEDRNTDTQYF. The variable domain in full, with the rest retrieved from reference TRBV15 and TRBJ2-3, is DAMVIQNPRYQVTQFGKPVTLSCSQTLNHNVMYWYQQKSSQAPKLLFHYYDKDFNNEADTPDNFQSRRPNTSFCFLDIRSPGLGDTAMYLCATSSQEDRNTDTQYFGPGTRLTVL.

The chain couples TRBV7-9 to TRBJ1-3; D not certain. V lost 0 bases to trimming and J lost 4 bases, with 13 bases between them. Germline lookup yields CDR1 SEHNR and CDR2 FQNEAQ (reference sequence). The CDR3 length is 16 residues. CDR3 nucleotides: TGTGCCAGCAGCTTAGCAGTGACATTCGCCGGAAACACCATATATTTT. It specifies CASSLAVTFAGNTIYF. Filled out from reference TRBV7-9 and TRBJ1-3, the complete variable domain reads DTGVSQNPRHKITKRGQNVTFRCDPISEHNRLYWYRQTLGQGPEFLTYFQNEAQLEKSRLLSDRFSAERPKGSFSTLEIQRTEQGDSAMYLCASSLAVTFAGNTIYFGEGSWLTVV.

The J gene is TRBJ2-5, the V gene TRBV20-1, with 8 nucleotides matching TRBD1. The V segment lost 3 bases and the J segment 6 bases; nucleotides outside the gene matches: 9. The length of the CDR3 is 14 residues. CDR1 and CDR2 from the germline V gene are DFQATT and SNEGSKA (reference sequence). CDR3 DNA: TGCAGTGCTAGTTCCTCGCAGGGGGCAAAGACCCAGTACTTC. Translated: CSASSSQGAKTQYF.

The J gene is TRBJ2-5, the V gene TRBV6-2 or TRBV6-3; 14 nucleotides line up with TRBD2. From germline, CDR1 is MNHEY and CDR2 SVGEGT. The CDR3 contains 16 residues. Unmatched junction bases numbered 3, after V lost 5 bases and J lost 1 base. The CDR3 DNA is TGTGCCAGCAGTACCGGGACTAGCGGGGGCCAAGAGACCCAGTACTTC. It yields the protein CASSTGTSGGQETQYF.